This T cell receptor beta chain was captured by sequencing in a study of T cell responses to AZD1222 COVID-19 vaccine. Whole-study results and caveats: Reports indicate that nearly half of spike-specific TCRs are directed at unmutated variant regions. Sampling captured repertoires only after the peak T cell response. White British donors predominated, females outnumbered males, and clonal diversity was possibly underestimated. Only five to seven individuals given AZD1222 were seropositive at baseline.

Note on this clone: What it binds is not known.

Sequencing used immunoSEQ multiplex PCR; TCRdb keeps in-frame clones, though not all of them. The sample has roughly 120,000 clones; around 90% are singletons. V shed 1 base and J shed 0 bases, with 7 bases lying between them. This CDR3 is built from 15 residues. Germline assignment: CDR1 MNHNS and CDR2 SASEGT. V is TRBV6-1 and J is TRBJ1-3; D not resolved. The sequencing used peripheral blood, collected on day 0 of MenACWY control vaccination. The receptor was derived from an adult in good health. The CDR3, as DNA: TGTGCCAGCAGTGAAGGGCGGAGCTCTGGAAACACCATATATTTT. Amino acids: CASSEGRSSGNTIYF.